This TCR beta chain was profiled in a study of shared clonotypes between healthy human individuals. Study-level background: CD4 naive cells filled three plates per donor, CD4 memory three, CD8 naive two and CD8 memory one.

The V end lost 3 bases, the J end lost 0 bases, and 6 bases lay between the germline ends. Germline-derived CDR1 and CDR2 are MNHNS and SASEGT. The CDR3 has 15 residues. This clone occurred once. The assay was immunoSEQ multiplex PCR, and TCRdb's table has in-frame clones only and misses some. The table shows hundreds of thousands of clones, with roughly 73% occurring only once. V usage is TRBV6-1 and J usage is TRBJ2-6, with D possibly matching TRBD1 (6 bases). The clonotype originates from a woman in her 30s in good health. Material for sequencing was memory CD4+ T cells sorted from blood. This sample's subset: CD45RA-negative fraction. CDR3 sequence (DNA): TGTGCCAGCAGTGACAGGGGCTCTGGGGCCAACGTCCTGACTTTC. Translation gives CASSDRGSGANVLTF.